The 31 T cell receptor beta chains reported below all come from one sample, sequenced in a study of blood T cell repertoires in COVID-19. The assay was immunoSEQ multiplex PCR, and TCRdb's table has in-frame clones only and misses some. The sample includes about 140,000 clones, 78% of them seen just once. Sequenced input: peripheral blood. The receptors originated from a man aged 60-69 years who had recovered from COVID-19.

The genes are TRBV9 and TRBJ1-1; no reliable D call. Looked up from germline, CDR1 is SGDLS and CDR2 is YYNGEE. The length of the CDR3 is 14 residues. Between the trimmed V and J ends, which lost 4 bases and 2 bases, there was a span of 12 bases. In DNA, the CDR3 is TGTGCCAGCAGCCCCAGGACTGGTAACACTGAAGCTTTCTTT. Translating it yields CASSPRTGNTEAFF.

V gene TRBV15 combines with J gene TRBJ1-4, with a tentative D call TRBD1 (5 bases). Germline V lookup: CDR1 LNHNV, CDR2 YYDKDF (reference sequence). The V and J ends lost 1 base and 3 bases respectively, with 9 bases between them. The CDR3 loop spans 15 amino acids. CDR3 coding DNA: TGTGCCACCAGCAGAGTCAAGGGGCCTAATGAAAAACTGTTTTTT. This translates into CATSRVKGPNEKLFF.

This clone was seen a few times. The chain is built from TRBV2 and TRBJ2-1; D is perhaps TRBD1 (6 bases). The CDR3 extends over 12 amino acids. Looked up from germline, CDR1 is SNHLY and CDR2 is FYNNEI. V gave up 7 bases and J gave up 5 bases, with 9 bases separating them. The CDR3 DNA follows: TGTGCCAGCACACCAGGGGACAATGAGCAGTTCTTC. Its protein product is CASTPGDNEQFF.

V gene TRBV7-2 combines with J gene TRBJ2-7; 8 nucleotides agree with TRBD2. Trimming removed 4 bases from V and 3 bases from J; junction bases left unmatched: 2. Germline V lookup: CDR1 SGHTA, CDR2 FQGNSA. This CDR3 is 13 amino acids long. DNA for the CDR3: TGTGCCAGCAGCTCGAGCGGGAGCTACGAGCAGTACTTC. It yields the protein CASSSSGSYEQYF.

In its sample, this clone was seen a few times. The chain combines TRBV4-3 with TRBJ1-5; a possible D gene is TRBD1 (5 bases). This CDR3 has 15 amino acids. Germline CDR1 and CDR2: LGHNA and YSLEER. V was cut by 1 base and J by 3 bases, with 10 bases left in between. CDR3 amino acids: CASSQGAGHNQPQHF. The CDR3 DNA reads TGCGCCAGCAGCCAAGGGGCAGGGCACAATCAGCCCCAGCATTTT.

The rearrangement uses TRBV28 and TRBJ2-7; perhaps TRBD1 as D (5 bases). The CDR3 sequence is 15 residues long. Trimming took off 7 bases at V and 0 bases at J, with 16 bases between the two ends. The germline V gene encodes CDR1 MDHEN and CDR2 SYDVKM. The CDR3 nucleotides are TGTGCCAGCATCGAACAGGCTCAGAGCTCCTACGAGCAGTACTTC. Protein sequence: CASIEQAQSSYEQYF.

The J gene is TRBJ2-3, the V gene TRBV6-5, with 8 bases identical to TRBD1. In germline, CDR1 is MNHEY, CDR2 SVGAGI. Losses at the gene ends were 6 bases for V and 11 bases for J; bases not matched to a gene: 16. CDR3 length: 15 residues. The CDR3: CASRSRQGQPDWQYF. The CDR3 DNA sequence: TGTGCCAGCAGATCCCGACAGGGGCAACCGGACTGGCAGTATTTT.

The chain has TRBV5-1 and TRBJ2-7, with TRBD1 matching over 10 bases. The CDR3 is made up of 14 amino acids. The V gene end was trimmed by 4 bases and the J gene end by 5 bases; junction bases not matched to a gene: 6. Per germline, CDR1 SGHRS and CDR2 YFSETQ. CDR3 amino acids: CASSLTGGIDEQYF. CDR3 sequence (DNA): TGCGCCAGCAGCCTGACAGGGGGCATCGACGAGCAGTACTTC.

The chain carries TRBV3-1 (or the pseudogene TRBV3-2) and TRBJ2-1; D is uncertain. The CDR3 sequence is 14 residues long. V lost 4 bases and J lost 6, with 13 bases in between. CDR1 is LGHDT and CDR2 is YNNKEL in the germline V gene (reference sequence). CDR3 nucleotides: TGTGCCAGCAGCCGGGTTGGAGCCCTCAATGAGCAGTTCTTC. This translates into CASSRVGALNEQFF.

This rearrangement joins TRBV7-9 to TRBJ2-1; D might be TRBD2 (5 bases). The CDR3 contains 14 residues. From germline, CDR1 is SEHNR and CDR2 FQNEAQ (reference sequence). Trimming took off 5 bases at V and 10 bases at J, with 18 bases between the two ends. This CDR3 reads CASSLDLGSLEQFF. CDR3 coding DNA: TGTGCCAGCAGCCTAGACCTTGGGAGCCTCGAGCAGTTCTTC.

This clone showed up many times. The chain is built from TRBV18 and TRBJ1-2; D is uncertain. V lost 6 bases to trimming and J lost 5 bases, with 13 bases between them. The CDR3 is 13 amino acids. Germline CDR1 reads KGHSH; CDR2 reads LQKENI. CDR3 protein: CASSTGSEYGYTF. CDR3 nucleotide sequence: TGTGCCAGCTCGACCGGGTCCGAATATGGCTACACCTTC. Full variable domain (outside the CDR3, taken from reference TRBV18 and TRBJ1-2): NAGVMQNPRHLVRRRGQEARLRCSPMKGHSHVYWYRQLPEEGLKFMVYLQKENIIDESGMPKERFSAEFPKEGPSILRIQQVVRGDSAAYFCASSTGSEYGYTFGSGTRLTVV.

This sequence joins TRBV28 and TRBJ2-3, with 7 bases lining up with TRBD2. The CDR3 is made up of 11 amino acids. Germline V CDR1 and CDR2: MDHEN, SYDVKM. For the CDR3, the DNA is TGTGGGTCCGGGAGGTCAGATACGCAGTATTTT. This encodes CGSGRSDTQYF.

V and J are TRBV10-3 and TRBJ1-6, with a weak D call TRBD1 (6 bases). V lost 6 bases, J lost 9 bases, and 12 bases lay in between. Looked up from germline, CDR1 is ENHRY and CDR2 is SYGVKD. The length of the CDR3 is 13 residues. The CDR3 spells CAIRETGSSPLHF. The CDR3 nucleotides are TGTGCCATCAGGGAGACAGGATCTTCACCCCTCCACTTT.

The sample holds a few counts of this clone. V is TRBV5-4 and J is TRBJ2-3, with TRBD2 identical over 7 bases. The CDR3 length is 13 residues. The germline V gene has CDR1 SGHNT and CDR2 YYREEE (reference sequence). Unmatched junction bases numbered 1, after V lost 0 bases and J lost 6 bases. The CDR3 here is CASSLAGGDTQYF. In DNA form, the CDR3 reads TGTGCCAGCAGCTTGGCCGGGGGGGATACGCAGTATTTT.

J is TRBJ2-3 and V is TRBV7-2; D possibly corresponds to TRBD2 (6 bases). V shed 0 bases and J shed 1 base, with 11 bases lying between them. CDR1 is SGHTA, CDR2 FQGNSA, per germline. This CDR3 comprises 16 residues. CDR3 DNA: TGTGCCAGCAGCTTAGCGGGGTGGAGGGGCACAGATACGCAGTATTTT. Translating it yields CASSLAGWRGTDTQYF.

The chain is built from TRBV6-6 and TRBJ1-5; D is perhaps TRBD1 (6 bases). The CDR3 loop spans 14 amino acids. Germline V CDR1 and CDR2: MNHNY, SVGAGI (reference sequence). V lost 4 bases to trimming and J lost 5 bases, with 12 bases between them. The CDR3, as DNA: TGTGCCAGCAGTTCCAGGGGTAGAGATCAGCCCCAGCATTTT. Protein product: CASSSRGRDQPQHF.

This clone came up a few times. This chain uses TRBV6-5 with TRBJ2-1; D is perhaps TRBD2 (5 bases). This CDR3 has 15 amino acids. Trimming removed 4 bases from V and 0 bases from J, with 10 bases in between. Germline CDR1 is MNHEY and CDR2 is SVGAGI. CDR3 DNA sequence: TGTGCCAGCAGTTTCGGGGTGAGCTCCTACAATGAGCAGTTCTTC. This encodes CASSFGVSSYNEQFF.

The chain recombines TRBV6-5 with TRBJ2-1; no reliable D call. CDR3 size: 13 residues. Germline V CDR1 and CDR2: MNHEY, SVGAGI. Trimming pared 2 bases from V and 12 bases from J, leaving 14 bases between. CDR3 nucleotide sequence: TGTGCCAGCAGTTACCCCCCCGGGTCTATGCAGTTCTTC. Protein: CASSYPPGSMQFF.

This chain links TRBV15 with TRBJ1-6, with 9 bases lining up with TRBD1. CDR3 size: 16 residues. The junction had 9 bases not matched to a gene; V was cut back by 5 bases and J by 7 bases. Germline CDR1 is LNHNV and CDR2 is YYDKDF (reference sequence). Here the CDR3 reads CATSQNRGQRNSPLHF. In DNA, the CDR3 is TGTGCCACCAGCCAGAACAGGGGGCAAAGGAATTCACCCCTCCACTTT.

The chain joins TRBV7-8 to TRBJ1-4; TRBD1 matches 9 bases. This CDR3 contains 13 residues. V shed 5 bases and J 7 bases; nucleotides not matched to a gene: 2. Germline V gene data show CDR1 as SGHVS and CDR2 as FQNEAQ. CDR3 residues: CASSEDRGEKLFF. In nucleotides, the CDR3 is TGTGCCAGCAGCGAGGACAGGGGTGAAAAACTGTTTTTT.

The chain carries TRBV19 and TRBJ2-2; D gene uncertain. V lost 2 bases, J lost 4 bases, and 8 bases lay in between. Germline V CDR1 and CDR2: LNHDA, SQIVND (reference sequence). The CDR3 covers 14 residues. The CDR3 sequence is CASSIPLATGELFF. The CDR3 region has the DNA TGTGCCAGTAGTATACCTTTGGCCACCGGGGAGCTGTTTTTT.

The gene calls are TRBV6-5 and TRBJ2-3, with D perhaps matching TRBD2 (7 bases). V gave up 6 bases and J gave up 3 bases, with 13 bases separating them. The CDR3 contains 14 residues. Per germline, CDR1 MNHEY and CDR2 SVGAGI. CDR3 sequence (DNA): TGTGCCAGCAGAAAGGGGGGAGGGACAGATACGCAGTATTTT. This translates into CASRKGGGTDTQYF.

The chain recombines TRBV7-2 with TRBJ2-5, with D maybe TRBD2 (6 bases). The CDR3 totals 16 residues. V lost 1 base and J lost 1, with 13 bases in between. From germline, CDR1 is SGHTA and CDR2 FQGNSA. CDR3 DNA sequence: TGTGCCAGCAGCTTAGGTCGCACTAGCAGCCAAGAGACCCAGTACTTC. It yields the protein CASSLGRTSSQETQYF.

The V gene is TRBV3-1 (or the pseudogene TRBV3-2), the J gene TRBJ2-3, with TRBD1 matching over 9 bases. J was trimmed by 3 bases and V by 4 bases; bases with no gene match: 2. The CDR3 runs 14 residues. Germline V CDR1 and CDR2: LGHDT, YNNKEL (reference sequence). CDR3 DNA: TGTGCCAGCAGCCCCGGGACAGGGACAGATACGCAGTATTTT. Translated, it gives CASSPGTGTDTQYF.

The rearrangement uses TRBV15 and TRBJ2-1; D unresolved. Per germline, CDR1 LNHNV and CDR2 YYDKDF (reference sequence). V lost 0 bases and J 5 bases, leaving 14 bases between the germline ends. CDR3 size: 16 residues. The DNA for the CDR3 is TGTGCCACCAGCAGAGATTTGGGCAGTCAGGACAATGAGCAGTTCTTC. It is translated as CATSRDLGSQDNEQFF. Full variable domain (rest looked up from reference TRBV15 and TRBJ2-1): DAMVIQNPRYQVTQFGKPVTLSCSQTLNHNVMYWYQQKSSQAPKLLFHYYDKDFNNEADTPDNFQSRRPNTSFCFLDIRSPGLGDTAMYLCATSRDLGSQDNEQFFGPGTRLTVL.

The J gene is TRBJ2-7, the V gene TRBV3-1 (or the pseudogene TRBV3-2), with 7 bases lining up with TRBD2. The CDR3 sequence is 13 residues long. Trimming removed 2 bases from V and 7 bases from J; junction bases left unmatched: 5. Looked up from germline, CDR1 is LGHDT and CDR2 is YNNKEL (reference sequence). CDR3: CASSQTSEWEQYF. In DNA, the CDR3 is TGTGCCAGCAGCCAAACTAGCGAGTGGGAGCAGTACTTC.

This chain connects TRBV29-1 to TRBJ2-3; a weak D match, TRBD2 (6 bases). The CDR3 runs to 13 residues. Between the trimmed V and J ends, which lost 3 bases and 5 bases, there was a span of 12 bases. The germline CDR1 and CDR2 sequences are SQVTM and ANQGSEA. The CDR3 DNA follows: TGCAGCGTTGATGTGGGAGGAGGAGATACGCAGTATTTT. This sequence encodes CSVDVGGGDTQYF.

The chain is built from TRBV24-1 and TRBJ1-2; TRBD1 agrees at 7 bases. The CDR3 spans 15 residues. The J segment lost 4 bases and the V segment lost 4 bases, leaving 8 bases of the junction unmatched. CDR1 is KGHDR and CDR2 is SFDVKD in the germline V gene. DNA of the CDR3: TGTGCCACCAGTGAATCCGGGACAGCACGCTATGGCTACACCTTC. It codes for CATSESGTARYGYTF.

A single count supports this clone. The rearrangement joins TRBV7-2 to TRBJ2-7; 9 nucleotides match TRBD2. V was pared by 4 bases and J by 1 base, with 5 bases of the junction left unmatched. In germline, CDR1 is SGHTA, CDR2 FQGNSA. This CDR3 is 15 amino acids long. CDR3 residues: CASSSRLAGSYEQYF. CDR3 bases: TGTGCCAGCAGCTCCCGTCTAGCGGGATCCTACGAGCAGTACTTC. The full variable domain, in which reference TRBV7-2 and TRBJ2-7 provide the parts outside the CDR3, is GAGVSQSPSNKVTEKGKDVELRCDPISGHTALYWYRQSLGQGLEFLIYFQGNSAPDKSGLPSDRFSAERTGGSVSTLTIQRTQQEDSAVYLCASSSRLAGSYEQYFGPGTRLTVT.

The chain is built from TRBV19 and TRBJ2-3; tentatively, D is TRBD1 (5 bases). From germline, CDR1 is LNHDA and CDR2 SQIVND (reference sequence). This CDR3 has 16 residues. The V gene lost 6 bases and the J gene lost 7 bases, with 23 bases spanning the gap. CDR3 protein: CASRSGGADHRNTQYF. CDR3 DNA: TGTGCCAGTAGGAGTGGTGGGGCAGACCACAGGAATACGCAGTATTTT.

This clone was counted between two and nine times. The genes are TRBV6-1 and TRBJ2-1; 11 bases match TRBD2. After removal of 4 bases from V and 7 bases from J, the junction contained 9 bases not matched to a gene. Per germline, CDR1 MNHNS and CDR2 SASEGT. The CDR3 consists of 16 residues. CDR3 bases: TGTGCCAGCAGTGGAGTTAGCGGGAGGGCCTGGAATGAGCAGTTCTTC. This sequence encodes CASSGVSGRAWNEQFF.